Listed below are T cell receptor beta chains from one sample, sequenced in a study of cytomegalovirus exposure and HLA in healthy donors. The data were produced by immunoSEQ multiplex PCR, yet TCRdb's version contains in-frame clones alone and is incomplete. The sample shows 150,000 to 250,000 clones, 79% of them seen only once. The specimen sequenced was PBMCs. The receptors derive from a girl aged 5-17 years in good health and CMV-seropositive. Each CDR3 is given with its conserved first and last residue. The order of the fields is clone size, J gene, D gene, V gene, CDR3 protein, CDR3 DNA. D genes are given only for firm matches. Some rows have no size entry. The others give once, few or many, or a class for an expanded clone.

>once|TRBJ2-3|TRBD2|TRBV10-1
CASSAGTSGRTDTQYF
TGCGCCAGCAGTGCCGGGACTAGCGGGCGCACAGATACGCAGTATTTT
>NA|TRBJ1-3|NA|TRBV9
CASSVAGATWGTIYF
TGTGCCAGCAGCGTAGCAGGGGCCACTTGGGGCACCATATATTTT
>NA|TRBJ2-6|NA|TRBV6-5
CASSYAADSTNVLTF
TGTGCCAGCAGTTACGCGGCGGACAGCACCAACGTCCTGACTTTC
>NA|TRBJ1-1|TRBD1|TRBV6-5
CASSWDRTVSNTEAFF
TGTGCCAGCAGTTGGGACAGAACAGTTTCGAACACTGAAGCTTTCTTT
>few|TRBJ1-6|TRBD1|TRBV7-8
CASSLARAGGYNSPLHF
TGTGCCAGCAGCTTAGCCCGTGCAGGGGGCTATAATTCACCCCTCCACTTT
>NA|TRBJ2-1|NA|TRBV19
CASSIVVVHNEQFF
TGTGCCAGTAGTATAGTGGTAGTTCACAATGAGCAGTTCTTC
>NA|TRBJ2-3|TRBD1|TRBV2
CASSWGQTSTDTQYF
TGTGCCAGCAGTTGGGGACAGACTAGCACAGATACGCAGTATTTT
>few|TRBJ1-1|NA|TRBV30
CAWSEQGNTEAFF
TGTGCCTGGAGTGAACAGGGGAACACTGAAGCTTTCTTT
>NA|TRBJ2-1|TRBD1|TRBV15
CATSRTGQGAGAYNEQFF
TGTGCCACCAGCCGGACTGGACAGGGGGCAGGGGCCTACAATGAGCAGTTCTTC
>NA|TRBJ2-7|TRBD2|TRBV10-1
CASRGGRSYEQYF
TGCGCCAGCCGGGGGGGCCGGTCCTACGAGCAGTACTTC
>NA|TRBJ2-7|TRBD2|TRBV6-5
CASRPSGGAWYEQYF
TGTGCCAGCAGGCCTAGCGGGGGGGCCTGGTACGAGCAGTACTTC
>NA|TRBJ2-1|NA|TRBV15
CATSRDIGPSSYNEQFF
TGTGCCACCAGCAGAGATATCGGTCCGAGCTCCTACAATGAGCAGTTCTTC
>NA|TRBJ2-1|NA|TRBV11-3
CASSPGESSYNEQFF
TGTGCCAGCAGCCCCGGGGAGAGCTCCTACAATGAGCAGTTCTTC
>NA|TRBJ1-6|TRBD1|TRBV5-6
CASSKGDRVAPLHF
TGTGCCAGCAGCAAGGGGGACAGGGTGGCACCCCTCCACTTT
>NA|TRBJ2-4|NA|TRBV9
CASSVYQDGNIQYF
TGTGCCAGCAGCGTATATCAGGATGGAAACATTCAGTACTTC
>NA|TRBJ2-3|NA|TRBV30
CAWSRVAWTDTQYF
TGTGCCTGGAGCAGGGTAGCATGGACAGATACGCAGTATTTT
>once|TRBJ1-5|NA|TRBV6-1
CASTVDSYSNQPQHF
TGTGCCAGCACTGTAGACAGCTATAGCAATCAGCCCCAGCATTTT
>NA|TRBJ2-7|NA|TRBV27
CASSSRSYEQYF
TGTGCCAGCAGTTCGCGCTCCTACGAGCAGTACTTC
>NA|TRBJ2-1|NA|TRBV4-3
CASSVGQVGGNEQFF
TGCGCCAGCAGTGTAGGGCAGGTGGGGGGAAATGAGCAGTTCTTC
>NA|TRBJ2-2|TRBD2|TRBV4-1
CASSHGIAGLYTGELFF
TGCGCCAGCAGCCATGGGATAGCGGGGTTGTACACCGGGGAGCTGTTTTTT
>NA|TRBJ1-5|NA|TRBV5-6
CASSLWRGNQPQHF
TGTGCCAGCAGCTTGTGGCGGGGGAATCAGCCCCAGCATTTT
>NA|TRBJ1-5|NA|TRBV30
CAWSEKGQPQHF
TGTGCCTGGAGTGAAAAGGGGCAGCCCCAGCATTTT
>NA|TRBJ2-7|TRBD2|TRBV7-2
CASSPGLAGYEQYF
TGTGCCAGCAGCCCGGGACTAGCGGGCTACGAGCAGTACTTC
>NA|TRBJ2-3|NA|TRBV7-2
CASSPGTATDTQYF
TGTGCCAGCAGTCCCGGGACTGCCACAGATACGCAGTATTTT
>once|TRBJ1-2|TRBD1|TRBV9
CASSARDRERTF
TGTGCCAGCAGCGCGAGGGACAGGGAGCGCACCTTC
>NA|TRBJ2-3|NA|TRBV4-3
CASSPGVSGTDTQYF
TGCGCCAGCAGCCCCGGGGTTAGCGGCACAGATACGCAGTATTTT
>NA|TRBJ1-1|NA|TRBV29-1
CSVQSNTEAFF
TGCAGCGTTCAATCGAACACTGAAGCTTTCTTT
>NA|TRBJ1-4|NA|TRBV10-3
CAISEEGFAATNEKLFF
TGTGCCATCAGTGAAGAGGGTTTTGCCGCAACTAATGAAAAACTGTTTTTT
>NA|TRBJ2-3|TRBD2|TRBV5-4
CASSFGTSGSTDTQYF
TGTGCCAGCAGCTTTGGGACTAGCGGGAGCACAGATACGCAGTATTTT
>NA|TRBJ2-3|TRBD2|TRBV7-2
CASSTLAGGTDTQYF
TGTGCCAGCAGCACCCTGGCGGGGGGCACAGATACGCAGTATTTT
>NA|TRBJ2-7|TRBD2|TRBV7-9
CASSLAIGGGYEQYF
TGTGCCAGCAGCTTAGCCATTGGGGGGGGTTACGAGCAGTACTTC
>many|TRBJ1-3|TRBD1|TRBV5-1
CASRYGTGHSGNTIYF
TGCGCCAGCAGATACGGGACAGGACACTCTGGAAACACCATATATTTT
>NA|TRBJ1-6|TRBD1|TRBV6-5
CASSYGGTGRNSPLHF
TGTGCCAGCAGTTACGGGGGGACAGGGCGCAATTCACCCCTCCACTTT
>NA|TRBJ1-1|TRBD1|TRBV19
CASSPLPGQGGGNTEAFF
TGTGCCAGTAGTCCCTTACCCGGACAGGGTGGGGGGAACACTGAAGCTTTCTTT
>NA|TRBJ1-5|NA|TRBV7-2
CASSSWGPGQPQHF
TGTGCCAGCAGCTCTTGGGGGCCCGGTCAGCCCCAGCATTTT
>NA|TRBJ2-5|TRBD1|TRBV9
CASSAGMSGGLETQYF
TGTGCCAGCAGCGCCGGAATGTCAGGGGGCTTAGAGACCCAGTACTTC
>NA|TRBJ1-4|NA|TRBV19
CASSIRGTDRNEKLFF
TGTGCCAGTAGTATTCGTGGGACCGACAGGAATGAAAAACTGTTTTTT
>NA|TRBJ2-7|TRBD2|TRBV7-2
CASSFGGLASYEQYF
TGTGCCAGCAGCTTCGGAGGACTAGCTTCCTACGAGCAGTACTTC
>NA|TRBJ1-5|NA|TRBV10-2
CASSESYGQPQHF
TGCGCCAGCAGTGAGTCGTATGGCCAGCCCCAGCATTTT
>NA|TRBJ1-1|NA|TRBV14
CASMDWNTEAFF
TGTGCCAGCATGGACTGGAACACTGAAGCTTTCTTT
>NA|TRBJ2-2|NA|TRBV30
CAWSVLGPNTGELFF
TGTGCCTGGAGTGTACTTGGGCCGAACACCGGGGAGCTGTTTTTT
>NA|TRBJ2-5|TRBD1|TRBV9
CASSVGVGQTYQETQYF
TGTGCCAGCAGCGTAGGAGTGGGACAGACGTACCAAGAGACCCAGTACTTC
>NA|TRBJ2-2|NA|TRBV6-6
CASRGLSPGELFF
TGTGCCAGCAGAGGACTCAGCCCCGGGGAGCTGTTTTTT
>NA|TRBJ1-3|NA|TRBV6-1
CASTLPGHPGNTIYF
TGTGCCAGCACCCTCCCCGGACACCCAGGAAACACCATATATTTT
>NA|TRBJ2-3|NA|TRBV5-4
CASSQDGITDTQYF
TGTGCCAGCAGCCAAGACGGGATCACAGATACGCAGTATTTT
>NA|TRBJ1-2|NA|TRBV28
CASSLRGGIYGYTF
TGTGCCAGCAGCCTAAGGGGGGGGATCTATGGCTACACCTTC
>once|TRBJ1-6|NA|TRBV4-1
CASSQGALGQGNSPLHF
TGCGCCAGCAGCCAAGGCGCTCTGGGCCAGGGAAATTCACCCCTCCACTTT
>once|TRBJ2-3|TRBD2|TRBV2
CASGMGGGTDTQYF
TGTGCCAGCGGGATGGGGGGGGGTACAGATACGCAGTATTTT
>NA|TRBJ1-1|TRBD1|TRBV30
CAWRLQGVGTEAFF
TGTGCCTGGAGACTACAGGGGGTTGGAACTGAAGCTTTCTTT